Given below is one T cell receptor (beta chain) in context. What it recognizes is unknown. The primer mix had 60 Vbeta and 13 Jbeta primers. The method was immunoSEQ multiplex PCR; TCRdb's version includes in-frame clones alone and lacks a portion of them. The data contain some 140,000 clones, around 67% of them singletons. These data come from a study of cytomegalovirus exposure and HLA in healthy donors. Notes on the study in general: Sequencing depth across donors, presence/absence analyses assumed, was roughly uniform. CMV serostatus stood as the only immune exposure information on hand. In a later analysis, a missense DCLRE1C variant was linked to TCR beta V- and J-gene trimming.

CDR1 MDHEN and CDR2 SYDVKM come from the germline V gene. The CDR3 runs 15 residues. The germline V and J ends were trimmed by 6 bases and 5 bases, with 17 bases remaining between them. This chain connects TRBV28 to TRBJ1-5; D is perhaps TRBD1 (6 bases). The source of this sequence is a man aged 18 to 30 in good health and CMV-seropositive. The material sequenced was PBMCs. The CDR3 DNA is TGTGCCAGCAGCACGGGCGACAGGTCGTATCAGCCCCAGCATTTT. This translates into CASSTGDRSYQPQHF.